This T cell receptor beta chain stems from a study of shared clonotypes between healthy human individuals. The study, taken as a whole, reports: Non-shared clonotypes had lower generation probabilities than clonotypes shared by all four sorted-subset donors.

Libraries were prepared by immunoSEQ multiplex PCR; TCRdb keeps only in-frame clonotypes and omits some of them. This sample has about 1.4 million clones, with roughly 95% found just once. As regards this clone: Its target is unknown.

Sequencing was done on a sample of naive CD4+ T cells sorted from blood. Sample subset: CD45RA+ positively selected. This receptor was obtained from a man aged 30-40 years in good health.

Written as DNA, the CDR3 is TGTGCCAGCAGCTTAGCTAGCGGATACACAGATACGCAGTATTTT. Its translation: CASSLASGYTDTQYF. V usage is TRBV7-6 and J usage is TRBJ2-3; perhaps TRBD2 as D (6 bases). V was trimmed by 0 bases and J by 2 bases, leaving 9 bases between them. Germline CDR1 is SGHVS and CDR2 is FNYEAQ. The length of the CDR3 is 15 residues.